Presented here are 24 T cell receptor beta chains from one specimen sequenced in a study of tumor-infiltrating lymphocytes in primary liver carcinoma. A primer in the constant region served to generate TCR beta cDNA from 500 to 600 ng of total RNA. Three nested multiplex PCR rounds of slightly modified ARM-PCR generated TCR beta libraries. With TRBV1-TRBV30 forward primers and a C-beta reverse primer, the first two PCR rounds were run for approximately 10 cycles each. TCRdb re-derived calls from the multiplex PCR reads in MiXCR, one entry per CDR3 protein. The sample has about 310,000 distinct CDR3 sequences, 65% seen once; the top ten hold 9%. Blood RNA originated from unsorted whole blood, with germline DNA additionally extracted. Input material: peripheral blood. Receptors originate from a man aged 35 to 55 with primary liver carcinoma and hepatitis B virus infection.

In regard to this clonotype: One junction end disagrees with the germline gene, perhaps due to a read error. The chain is built from TRBV6-1 and TRBJ2-2, with D perhaps being TRBD1 or TRBD2 (5 bases each). The CDR3 spans 13 residues. Germline loops: CDR1 MNHNS, CDR2 SASEGT. CDR3 residues: CASKTDNTGKLLF. The CDR3 DNA sequence: TGTGCCAGCAAGACAGATAACACCGGGAAGCTGTTGTTT.

Comments on this clonotype: Possible read error: a much larger clone is one base away. The chain joins TRBV7-8 to TRBJ2-4; a possible D gene is TRBD1 (5 bases). The germline V gene encodes CDR1 SGHVS and CDR2 FQNEAQ. The CDR3 covers 15 residues. V lost 5 bases and J lost 3, with 14 bases in between. The CDR3 coding sequence is TGTGCCAGCAGCCCGTACAGGCAAGACAAAAACATTCAGTACTTC. It yields the protein CASSPYRQDKNIQYF.

Notes on this clonotype: The CDR3 carries no conserved terminal phenylalanine or tryptophan, so it likely arises from a read error. Because the CDR3's place on the DNA is in doubt, the DNA is left out and the CDR3 is given as listed by TCRdb. The rearrangement uses TRBV4-2 and TRBJ2-1. The CDR3 sequence runs 14 residues, both termini included. The germline V gene encodes CDR1 LGHNA and CDR2 YNFKEQ. The CDR3 sequence: CASSQVGAADEHFL.

This clonotype has only a few counts. For the CDR3, the DNA is TGTGCCAGCACCACGGGACTTTCCTACGAGCAGTACTTC. Translating gives CASTTGLSYEQYF. The chain has TRBV12-3 or TRBV12-4 and TRBJ2-7; possible D gene TRBD2, 6 bases. V lost 7 bases, J lost 1 base, and 11 bases lay in between. This CDR3 region has 13 residues.

The V gene is TRBV12-5, the J gene TRBJ2-6; 8 bases match TRBD1. With V trimmed by 6 bases and J by 0 bases, 13 bases remained unmatched. Germline V gene data show CDR1 as LGHNT and CDR2 as FRNRAP. The CDR3 is made up of 19 amino acids. The CDR3 nucleotides are TGTGCTAGTGGCCTCGACACAGGGGGAATAACCTCTGGGGCCAACGTCCTGACTTTC. Its protein product is CASGLDTGGITSGANVLTF.

Comments on this clonotype: One end of the junction fails to match germline, which may point to a read error. CDR3 in amino acids: CASSLESSYNEQLF. The CDR3 nucleotides are TGCGCCAGCAGCCTCGAGTCTAGCTACAATGAGCAGCTCTTC. The chain links TRBV5-1 to TRBJ2-1; weak D call: TRBD2 (5 bases). The CDR3 is 14 amino acids. Germline assignment: CDR1 SGHRS and CDR2 YFSETQ.

Concerning this clonotype itself: Germline is not matched at one junction end, which may reflect a read error. This chain joins TRBV7-9 and TRBJ1-3; possibly TRBD1 for D (6 bases). CDR1 SEHNR and CDR2 FQNEAQ come from the germline V gene (reference sequence). The CDR3 extends over 15 amino acids. CDR3 region: CPSSFIRTAGNTIYF. CDR3 coding DNA: TGTCCCAGCAGCTTTATCAGGACAGCTGGAAACACCATATATTTT. Filled out from reference TRBV7-9 and TRBJ1-3, the complete variable domain reads DTGVSQNPRHKITKRGQNVTFRCDPISEHNRLYWYRQTLGQGPEFLTYFQNEAQLEKSRLLSDRFSAERPKGSFSTLEIQRTEQGDSAMYLCPSSFIRTAGNTIYFGEGSWLTVV.

As to this clonotype: The junction departs from the called germline gene at one end, perhaps through a read error. The chain combines TRBV11-2 with TRBJ2-3, with a weak D call TRBD2 (5 bases). The CDR3 loop spans 16 amino acids. The V gene's germline CDR1 is SGHAT and CDR2 FQNNGV. CDR3 coding DNA: TGTGCCAGCAACCCTACAAGAGGGAGAGGCACGGATACGCAGTATTTT. Encoded protein: CASNPTRGRGTDTQYF.

Details on this clonotype: The junction shows a germline mismatch at one end, possibly a read error. This rearrangement joins TRBV5-1 to TRBJ1-1; possibly TRBD1 for D (6 bases). The CDR3 is 13 residues long. CDR1 and CDR2 from the germline V gene are SGHRS and YFSETQ. CDR3 protein: CANSWGQNTEAFF. The CDR3 DNA sequence: TGCGCCAACAGCTGGGGACAGAACACTGAAGCTTTCTTT.

This chain joins TRBV4-1 and TRBJ1-3; D uncertain. Germline values: CDR1 MGHRA, CDR2 YSYEKL. V was pared by 4 bases and J by 4 bases, with 14 bases between. The CDR3 consists of 15 residues. The CDR3 is CASSLYPLGGNTIYF. As DNA, the CDR3 is TGCGCCAGCAGCCTTTATCCCCTAGGAGGAAACACCATATATTTT.

This clonotype was recorded a few times. The chain has TRBV29-1 and TRBJ2-7; TRBD1 matches at 8 bases. CDR1 and CDR2 (germline): SQVTM, ANQGSEA. The CDR3 is 12 residues long. J gave up 3 bases and V 2 bases, and 0 bases lay outside the gene matches. The CDR3 nucleotides read TGCAGCGTTGAAACAGGGGGCTACGAGCAGTACTTC. Translation: CSVETGGYEQYF.

Comments on this clonotype: An end of the junction does not agree with germline; a read error may underlie this. The chain carries TRBV5-1 and TRBJ2-1; 8 nucleotides align to TRBD1. CDR1 and CDR2 from the germline V gene are SGHRS and YFSETQ. The CDR3 is made up of 13 amino acids. The CDR3 sequence: CASSASGGGEQLF. DNA for the CDR3: TGCGCCAGCAGCGCCTCAGGGGGCGGTGAGCAACTCTTC.

On this clonotype itself: No conserved phenylalanine or tryptophan ends this CDR3, so it is likely a read error. The CDR3 here is CTSSPRYNEQFL. The CDR3 coding sequence is TGTACCAGCAGCCCCCGCTACAATGAGCAGTTCCTC. The rearrangement uses TRBV11-2 and TRBJ2-1; D gene uncertain. The germline V gene has CDR1 SGHAT and CDR2 FQNNGV. The CDR3 has 12 residues.

About this clonotype itself: This sequence may be a read error, since a much larger clone differs from it by one base. The chain carries TRBV4-3 and TRBJ2-7, with a tentative D call TRBD2 (5 bases). V gave up 0 bases and J gave up 3 bases, with 15 bases separating them. This CDR3 region has 16 residues. Germline CDR1 and CDR2: LGHNA and YSLEER. The CDR3 sequence: CASSQDLLEDYYEQYF. The CDR3 coding sequence is TGCGCCAGCAGCCAAGATCTACTAGAAGACTACTACGAGCAGTACTTC.

V is TRBV11-2 and J is TRBJ2-1, with 10 bases lining up with TRBD2. In germline, CDR1 is SGHAT, CDR2 FQNNGV. This CDR3 contains 15 residues. The J segment lost 8 bases and the V segment lost 2 bases, leaving 6 bases of the junction unmatched. The CDR3 nucleotides read TGTGCCAGCAGCTTAACAGCGGGAGGGTCGTATGAGCAGTTCTTC. Amino acid sequence: CASSLTAGGSYEQFF.

This clonotype was seen at least ten times. The chain combines TRBV29-1 with TRBJ2-5; no clear D gene. Germline-derived CDR1 and CDR2 are SQVTM and ANQGSEA. Between the trimmed V and J ends, which lost 4 bases and 3 bases, there was a span of 9 bases. The CDR3 loop spans 12 amino acids. For the CDR3, the DNA is TGCAGCGTTGCGGATTGGAAAGAGACCCAGTACTTC. Translated: CSVADWKETQYF. Full variable domain (rest looked up from reference TRBV29-1 and TRBJ2-5): SAVISQKPSRDICQRGTSLTIQCQVDSQVTMMFWYRQQPGQSLTLIATANQGSEATYESGFVIDKFPISRPNLTFSTLTVSNMSPEDSSIYLCSVADWKETQYFGPGTRLLVL.

This clonotype was picked up one time. The J gene is TRBJ2-5, the V gene TRBV2; the D gene is possibly TRBD2 (7 bases). Trimming shortened V by 11 bases and J by 3 bases, and 16 bases separated the two germline ends. This CDR3 has 13 residues. Germline loops: CDR1 SNHLY, CDR2 FYNNEI. As DNA, the CDR3 is TGTGCCGGGGGGGGGCTAGCTGAAGAGACCCAGTACTTC. As protein: CAGGGLAEETQYF. Based on the CDR3 plus reference TRBV2 and TRBJ2-5, the full variable domain is EPEVTQTPSHQVTQMGQEVILRCVPISNHLYFYWYRQILGQKVEFLVSFYNNEISEKSEIFDDQFSVERPDGSNFTLKIRSTKLEDSAMYFCAGGGLAEETQYFGPGTRLLVL.

This chain connects TRBV7-9 to TRBJ2-1; TRBD1 agrees at 7 bases. CDR3 length equals 16 residues. Germline-derived CDR1 and CDR2 are SEHNR and FQNEAQ (reference sequence). With 1 base clipped from V and 5 bases from J, the junction kept 8 bases outside the gene matches. The CDR3 protein is CASSLVGGQVDNEQFF. Here the CDR3 DNA reads TGTGCCAGCAGCTTAGTGGGTGGACAGGTAGACAATGAGCAGTTCTTC.

The chain couples TRBV12-3 or TRBV12-4 to TRBJ2-1, with TRBD2 identical over 12 bases. This CDR3 contains 18 residues. V gave up 7 bases and J gave up 6 bases; unmatched junction bases: 16. CDR3 sequence: CASTADGLAGGGCNEQFF. For the CDR3, the DNA is TGTGCCAGCACTGCGGATGGGCTAGCGGGAGGGGGATGCAATGAGCAGTTCTTC.

Points on this clonotype: This could be a read error, since a much larger clone is one nucleotide away. The chain is built from TRBV12-3 or TRBV12-4 and TRBJ2-3, with D possibly being TRBD1 (6 bases). The CDR3 has 15 residues. V was cut by 3 bases and J by 4 bases, with 14 bases left in between. The CDR3 loop reads CASSFPSGVPDTQYF. The CDR3 DNA sequence: TGTGCCAGCAGTTTTCCCTCAGGGGTCCCAGATACGCAGTATTTT.

Worth noting for this clonotype: A read error is possible here, since a much larger clone lies one base away. This chain connects TRBV10-2 to TRBJ2-3, with D unresolved. Per germline, CDR1 WSHSY and CDR2 SAAADI. This CDR3 is 12 amino acids long. The V and J ends lost 10 bases and 0 bases respectively, with 8 bases between them. Here the CDR3 reads CANTHSTDTQYF. In DNA form, the CDR3 reads TGCGCCAACACACATAGCACAGATACGCAGTATTTT.

This chain links TRBV5-1 with TRBJ1-1; weak D call: TRBD1 (5 bases). Trimming pared 4 bases from V and 0 bases from J, leaving 10 bases between. The CDR3 covers 14 residues. CDR1 is SGHRS, CDR2 YFSETQ, per germline. Here the CDR3 reads CASSGQGLNTEAFF. CDR3 coding DNA: TGCGCCAGCAGCGGGCAGGGACTGAACACTGAAGCTTTCTTT.

This sequence joins TRBV7-9 and TRBJ2-3; unclear D gene. The germline V and J ends were trimmed by 2 bases and 4 bases, with 10 bases remaining between them. In germline, CDR1 is SEHNR, CDR2 FQNEAQ (reference sequence). The CDR3 runs 14 residues. CDR3 in DNA: TGTGCCAGCAGCTTATCTGGGGATGCAGATACGCAGTATTTT. Its protein product is CASSLSGDADTQYF.

Note on this clonotype: Since a much larger clone is just one base distant, this may be a read error. V usage is TRBV10-3 and J usage is TRBJ2-3; tentative D call: TRBD2 (5 bases). Germline CDR1 and CDR2: ENHRY and SYGVKD. This CDR3 is 13 amino acids long. The chain's CDR3 is CDIMREWADTQYF. CDR3 DNA sequence: TGTGACATCATGAGGGAGTGGGCAGATACGCAGTATTTT.